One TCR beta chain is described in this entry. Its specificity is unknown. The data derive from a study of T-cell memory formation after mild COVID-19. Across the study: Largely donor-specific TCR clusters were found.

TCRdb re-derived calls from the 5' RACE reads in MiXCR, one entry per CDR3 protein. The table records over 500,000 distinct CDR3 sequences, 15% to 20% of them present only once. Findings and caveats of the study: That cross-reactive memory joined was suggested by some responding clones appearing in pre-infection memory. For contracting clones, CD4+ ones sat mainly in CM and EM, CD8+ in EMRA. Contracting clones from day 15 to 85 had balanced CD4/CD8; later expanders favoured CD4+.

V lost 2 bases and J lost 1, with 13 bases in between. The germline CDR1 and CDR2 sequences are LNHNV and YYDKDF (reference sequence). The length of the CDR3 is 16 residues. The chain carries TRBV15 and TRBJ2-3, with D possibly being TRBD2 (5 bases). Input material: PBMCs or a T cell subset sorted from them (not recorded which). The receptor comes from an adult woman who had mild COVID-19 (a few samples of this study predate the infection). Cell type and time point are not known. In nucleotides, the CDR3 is TGTGCCACCAGCAGACCGTCAGGCGGGCGCACAGATACGCAGTATTTT. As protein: CATSRPSGGRTDTQYF. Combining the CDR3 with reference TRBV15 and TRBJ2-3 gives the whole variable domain DAMVIQNPRYQVTQFGKPVTLSCSQTLNHNVMYWYQQKSSQAPKLLFHYYDKDFNNEADTPDNFQSRRPNTSFCFLDIRSPGLGDTAMYLCATSRPSGGRTDTQYFGPGTRLTVL.